One and the same sample provided the 22 T cell receptor beta chains below, sequenced in a study of T cell changes during pregnancy in multiple sclerosis. Data came from immunoSEQ multiplex PCR; TCRdb stores just in-frame clones and leaves some out. In the table there are around 70,000 clones, 85% to 95% of which are singletons. This material consisted of CD4+ T cells from peripheral blood mononuclear cells, taken after pregnancy. The receptors here all came from a female donor with multiple sclerosis, enrolled in a pregnancy study.

This clone was counted ten times or more. The V call is TRBV9, the J call TRBJ2-2, with TRBD2 identical over 11 bases. The CDR3 is 15 amino acids. Germline CDR1 reads SGDLS; CDR2 reads YYNGEE. J gave up 6 bases and V 4 bases, and 5 bases lay outside the gene matches. CDR3 coding DNA: TGTGCCAGCAGCCTTCTAGCGGGGGGATCCGGGGAGCTGTTTTTT. As protein: CASSLLAGGSGELFF.

The chain links TRBV6-5 to TRBJ1-5, with TRBD1 matching over 7 bases. The ends lost 2 bases at V and 7 bases at J; junction bases unmatched: 5. The CDR3 has 14 residues. Germline CDR1 is MNHEY and CDR2 is SVGAGI. CDR3 amino acids: CASSYDRVRQPQHF. Here the CDR3 DNA reads TGTGCCAGCAGTTACGACAGGGTTAGGCAGCCCCAGCATTTT.

The chain is built from TRBV28 and TRBJ2-7; a possible D gene is TRBD2 (5 bases). Germline V gives CDR1 MDHEN, CDR2 SYDVKM. CDR3 length: 13 amino acids. V was clipped by 7 bases and J by 3 bases, with 13 bases between them. CDR3: CASTAPRGYEQYF. Written as DNA, the CDR3 is TGTGCCAGCACGGCCCCTCGGGGCTACGAGCAGTACTTC.

This chain connects TRBV27 to TRBJ1-1; D possibly corresponds to TRBD1 (6 bases). Germline loops: CDR1 MNHEY, CDR2 SMNVEV (reference sequence). V lost 3 bases and J 0 bases, leaving 17 bases between the germline ends. There are 17 residues in the CDR3. The CDR3: CASSLEKGTQVNTEAFF. Written as DNA, the CDR3 is TGTGCCAGCAGTTTGGAGAAGGGGACACAGGTGAACACTGAAGCTTTCTTT.

This clone was recorded only once. The chain links TRBV14 to TRBJ1-1; 8 nucleotides agree with TRBD1. The germline gives CDR1 SGHDN, CDR2 FVKESK. This CDR3 contains 14 residues. The V segment lost 1 base and the J segment 6 bases; nucleotides outside the gene matches: 4. The CDR3 region is CASSQVTGGAEAFF. The CDR3 bases are TGTGCCAGCAGCCAAGTCACAGGGGGAGCTGAAGCTTTCTTT.

CDR3 coding DNA: TGTGCCACCAGCAGATGGATGGGACTAGCCAAAGAGACCCAGTACTTC. This sequence encodes CATSRWMGLAKETQYF. The gene calls are TRBV15 and TRBJ2-5, with 9 bases fitting TRBD2. The germline CDR1 and CDR2 sequences are LNHNV and YYDKDF (reference sequence). V dropped 2 bases and J dropped 3; count of bases not matched to a gene: 7. The CDR3 contains 16 residues.

V usage is TRBV6-1 and J usage is TRBJ1-5; 7 nucleotides agree with TRBD1. Trimming at V came to 2 bases and at J to 6 bases, leaving 10 bases not matched to a gene. Germline CDR1 and CDR2: MNHNS and SASEGT. CDR3 length: 16 amino acids. The DNA for the CDR3 is TGTGCCAGCAGTGAATTGGCAGGGGGAAGGAGTCAGCCCCAGCATTTT. This gives the protein CASSELAGGRSQPQHF.

The chain combines TRBV29-1 with TRBJ2-3, with D maybe TRBD1 (5 bases). The V gene's germline CDR1 is SQVTM and CDR2 ANQGSEA. V was clipped by 1 base and J by 4 bases, with 9 bases between them. There are 13 residues in the CDR3. CDR3 amino acids: CSVEASGSDTQYF. CDR3 sequence (DNA): TGCAGCGTTGAAGCCTCAGGGTCAGATACGCAGTATTTT.

This chain uses TRBV29-1 with TRBJ2-5; D unclear. The CDR3 runs to 12 residues. Germline V CDR1 and CDR2: SQVTM, ANQGSEA. V was shortened by 4 bases and J by 4 bases, with 10 bases between the two germline ends. The CDR3 reads CSVARRGETQYF. DNA of the CDR3: TGCAGCGTTGCCCGTCGAGGAGAGACCCAGTACTTC.

The V gene is TRBV2, the J gene TRBJ1-2, with D possibly being TRBD1 (5 bases). Germline V gene lookup returns CDR1 SNHLY and CDR2 FYNNEI. The CDR3 is 14 residues long. Trimming pared 6 bases from V and 8 bases from J, leaving 19 bases between. The CDR3 reads CASSATGAVGGYTF. In DNA, the CDR3 is TGTGCCAGCAGCGCAACAGGTGCCGTGGGGGGCTACACCTTC.

The chain links TRBV5-1 to TRBJ1-2; perhaps TRBD1 as D (6 bases). The CDR3 extends over 15 amino acids. CDR1 SGHRS and CDR2 YFSETQ come from the germline V gene. V was pared by 4 bases and J by 5 bases, with 18 bases between. CDR3 sequence (DNA): TGCGCCAGCAGCATCACAGGGCCCAAGGGGTATGGCTACACCTTC. Residues: CASSITGPKGYGYTF.

This clone was picked up a small number of times. This rearrangement joins TRBV28 to TRBJ2-3; 10 bases agree with TRBD2. V lost 3 bases, J lost 0 bases, and 9 bases stayed unmatched. The length of the CDR3 is 18 residues. Germline V gene lookup returns CDR1 MDHEN and CDR2 SYDVKM. The CDR3 DNA reads as TGTGCCAGCAGTTTTTTTCCAGGACTAGCGGCTAGCACAGATACGCAGTATTTT. Residues: CASSFFPGLAASTDTQYF.

The V gene is TRBV4-1, the J gene TRBJ2-7, with a weak D call TRBD2 (7 bases). CDR1 and CDR2 from the germline V gene are MGHRA and YSYEKL. V dropped 1 base and J dropped 0 bases, with 16 bases sitting between them. This CDR3 contains 17 residues. CDR3 residues: CASSQGGGHPSSYEQYF. The CDR3 DNA sequence: TGCGCCAGCAGCCAAGGGGGGGGGCACCCCAGCTCCTACGAGCAGTACTTC.

This rearrangement joins TRBV7-9 to TRBJ2-1; 9 nucleotides agree with TRBD1. Per the germline V gene, CDR1 is SEHNR and CDR2 is FQNEAQ (reference sequence). This CDR3 comprises 16 residues. Trimming cost V 6 bases and J 2 bases; bases outside gene matches: 8. CDR3 nucleotide sequence: TGTGCCAGCAGTCCTAGGACAGGGGTCCCCTACAATGAGCAGTTCTTC. Protein sequence: CASSPRTGVPYNEQFF.

The chain carries TRBV30 and TRBJ2-3; 10 bases fit TRBD1. The V and J ends lost 5 bases and 0 bases, in that order; junction bases with no gene match: 5. This CDR3 contains 15 residues. The germline CDR1 and CDR2 sequences are GTSNPN and SVGIG (reference sequence). DNA for the CDR3: TGTGCCTGGCTCCGGGACAGGGGAAGCACAGATACGCAGTATTTT. Residues: CAWLRDRGSTDTQYF. Using reference TRBV30 and TRBJ2-3 for the parts outside the CDR3, the full variable domain is SQTIHQWPATLVQPVGSPLSLECTVEGTSNPNLYWYRQAAGRGLQLLFYSVGIGQISSEVPQNLSASRPQDRQFILSSKKLLLSDSGFYLCAWLRDRGSTDTQYFGPGTRLTVL.

This chain connects TRBV28 to TRBJ1-6; perhaps TRBD1 as D (5 bases). Trimming shortened V by 10 bases and J by 6 bases, and 10 bases separated the two germline ends. Germline CDR1 reads MDHEN; CDR2 reads SYDVKM. This CDR3 is 12 amino acids long. The CDR3, as DNA: TGTGCCACCGACAGTACTAATTCACCCCTCCACTTT. It translates to CATDSTNSPLHF.

The V and J genes are TRBV7-8 and TRBJ2-7; TRBD1 agrees at 10 bases. Looked up from germline, CDR1 is SGHVS and CDR2 is FQNEAQ. J was trimmed by 7 bases and V by 1 base; bases with no gene match: 7. The CDR3 runs to 15 residues. The CDR3 DNA is TGTGCCAGCAGCTTAGGAGGGACAGGGGCAGGGGAGCAGTACTTC. It codes for CASSLGGTGAGEQYF.

The rearrangement uses TRBV5-1 and TRBJ1-1; D ambiguous. The V and J ends lost 4 bases and 4 bases respectively, with 14 bases between them. CDR1 SGHRS and CDR2 YFSETQ come from the germline V gene. The CDR3 runs 14 residues. CDR3: CASSPGREGTEAFF. In DNA, the CDR3 is TGCGCCAGCAGCCCGGGGAGGGAGGGCACTGAAGCTTTCTTT.

The V and J genes are TRBV27 and TRBJ2-2, with D tentatively TRBD1 (5 bases). Trimming removed 2 bases from V and 2 bases from J, with 9 bases in between. The CDR3 spans 15 residues. Germline V gene data show CDR1 as MNHEY and CDR2 as SMNVEV (reference sequence). The chain's CDR3 is CASSLGAFNTGELFF. The CDR3 DNA reads as TGTGCCAGCAGTTTAGGGGCCTTCAACACCGGGGAGCTGTTTTTT.

J is TRBJ1-2 and V is TRBV5-6; D possibly corresponds to TRBD1 (6 bases). The CDR3 runs to 18 residues. V dropped 2 bases and J dropped 8 bases, with 28 bases sitting between them. In germline, CDR1 is SGHDT, CDR2 YYEEEE. The CDR3 DNA is TGTGCCAGCAGCTTTTTGCATCGGACAGAAATATTAAGGGGAGGCTACACCTTC. Protein sequence: CASSFLHRTEILRGGYTF.

The CDR3, as DNA: TGTGCCAGTAGGAAGGGGGTGGCTTTTAATGAAAAACTGTTTTTT. Protein product: CASRKGVAFNEKLFF. The V call is TRBV19, the J call TRBJ1-4, with TRBD1 as a possible D gene (6 bases). Trimming took off 6 bases at V and 4 bases at J, with 15 bases between the two ends. Germline V gene lookup returns CDR1 LNHDA and CDR2 SQIVND (reference sequence). The CDR3 loop spans 15 amino acids.

This clone was seen a single time. The V call is TRBV2, the J call TRBJ1-1, with D possibly matching TRBD1 (6 bases). This CDR3 region has 15 residues. Trimming cost V 4 bases and J 1 base, with 13 bases left between them. Germline lookup yields CDR1 SNHLY and CDR2 FYNNEI. The CDR3 loop reads CASSVGGQRNTEAFF. CDR3 bases: TGTGCCAGCAGTGTAGGAGGACAGAGGAACACTGAAGCTTTCTTT.